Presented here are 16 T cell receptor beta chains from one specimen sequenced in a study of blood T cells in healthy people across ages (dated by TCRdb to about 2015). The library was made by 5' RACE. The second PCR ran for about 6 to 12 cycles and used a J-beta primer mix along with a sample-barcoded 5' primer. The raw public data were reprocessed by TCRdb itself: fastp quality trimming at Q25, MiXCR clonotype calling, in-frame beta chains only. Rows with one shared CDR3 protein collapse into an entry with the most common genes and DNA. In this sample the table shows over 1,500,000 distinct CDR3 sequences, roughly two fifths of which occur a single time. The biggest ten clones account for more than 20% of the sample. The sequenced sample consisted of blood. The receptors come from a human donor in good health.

The CDR3 spells CASSLSPHLAGEETQYF. The CDR3 DNA reads as TGTGCCAGCAGCCTATCCCCGCATTTAGCGGGGGAAGAGACCCAGTACTTC. The chain joins TRBV4-2 to TRBJ2-5, with 9 bases lining up with TRBD2. Trimming at V came to 4 bases and at J to 3 bases, leaving 12 bases not matched to a gene. CDR3 length equals 17 residues. CDR1 is LGHNA and CDR2 is YNFKEQ in the germline V gene.

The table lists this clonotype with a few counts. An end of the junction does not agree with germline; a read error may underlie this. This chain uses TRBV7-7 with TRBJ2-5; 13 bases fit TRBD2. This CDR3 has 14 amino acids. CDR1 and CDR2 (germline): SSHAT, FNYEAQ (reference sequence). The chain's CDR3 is CASSSGLAGRGQYF. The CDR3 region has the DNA TGTGCTAGCAGCTCGGGACTAGCGGGACGCGGCCAGTACTTC.

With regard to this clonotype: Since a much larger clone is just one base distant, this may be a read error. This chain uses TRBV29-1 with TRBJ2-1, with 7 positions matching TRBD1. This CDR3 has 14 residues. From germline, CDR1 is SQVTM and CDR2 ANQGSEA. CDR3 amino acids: CSVVTGTADNEQCF. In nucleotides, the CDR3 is TGCAGCGTTGTTACGGGGACAGCAGACAATGAGCAGTGCTTC.

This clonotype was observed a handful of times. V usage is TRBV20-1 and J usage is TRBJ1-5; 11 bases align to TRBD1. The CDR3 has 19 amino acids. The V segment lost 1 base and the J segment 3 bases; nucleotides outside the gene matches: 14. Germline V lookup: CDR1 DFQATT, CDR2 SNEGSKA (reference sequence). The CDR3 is CSARGVRDRGWGNNQPQHF. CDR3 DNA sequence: TGCAGTGCTAGAGGGGTCCGGGACAGGGGGTGGGGGAACAATCAGCCCCAGCATTTT.

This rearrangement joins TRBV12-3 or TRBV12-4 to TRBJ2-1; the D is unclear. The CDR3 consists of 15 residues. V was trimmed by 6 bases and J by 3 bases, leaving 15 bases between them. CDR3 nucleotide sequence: TGTGCCAGCAGCCTAAGCCGCTACTACTACAATGAGCAGTTCTTC. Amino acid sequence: CASSLSRYYYNEQFF.

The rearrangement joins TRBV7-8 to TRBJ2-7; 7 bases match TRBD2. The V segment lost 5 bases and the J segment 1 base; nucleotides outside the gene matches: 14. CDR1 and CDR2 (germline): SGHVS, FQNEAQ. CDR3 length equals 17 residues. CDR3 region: CASSHTRSGVSSYEQYF. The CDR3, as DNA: TGTGCCAGCAGCCACACGAGGAGCGGGGTTTCGTCCTACGAGCAGTACTTC. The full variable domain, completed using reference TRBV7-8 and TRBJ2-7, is GAGVSQSPRYKVAKRGQDVALRCDPISGHVSLFWYQQALGQGPEFLTYFQNEAQLDKSGLPSDRFFAERPEGSVSTLKIQRTQQEDSAVYLCASSHTRSGVSSYEQYFGPGTRLTVT.

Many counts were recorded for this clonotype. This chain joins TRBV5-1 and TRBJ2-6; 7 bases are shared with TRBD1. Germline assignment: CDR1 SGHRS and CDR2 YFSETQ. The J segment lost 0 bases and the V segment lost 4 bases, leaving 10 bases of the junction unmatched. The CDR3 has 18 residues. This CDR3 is CASSRTPGQYSGANVLTF. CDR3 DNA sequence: TGCGCCAGCAGCAGGACTCCGGGACAGTACTCTGGGGCCAACGTCCTGACTTTC.

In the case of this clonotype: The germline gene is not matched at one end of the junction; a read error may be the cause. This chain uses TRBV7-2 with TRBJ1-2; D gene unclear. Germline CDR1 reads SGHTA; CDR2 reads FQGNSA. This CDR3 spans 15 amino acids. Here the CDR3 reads CASSPPRIVNYGHTF. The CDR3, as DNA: TGTGCCAGCAGCCCCCCCCGGATAGTTAACTATGGCCACACCTTC.

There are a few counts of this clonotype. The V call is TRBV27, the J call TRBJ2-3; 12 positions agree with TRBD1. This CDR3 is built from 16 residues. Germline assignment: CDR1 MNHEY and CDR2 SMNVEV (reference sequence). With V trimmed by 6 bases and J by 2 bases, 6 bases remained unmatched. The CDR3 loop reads CASREGTGGFTDTQYF. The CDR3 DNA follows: TGTGCCAGCAGGGAGGGGACAGGGGGCTTCACAGATACGCAGTATTTT.

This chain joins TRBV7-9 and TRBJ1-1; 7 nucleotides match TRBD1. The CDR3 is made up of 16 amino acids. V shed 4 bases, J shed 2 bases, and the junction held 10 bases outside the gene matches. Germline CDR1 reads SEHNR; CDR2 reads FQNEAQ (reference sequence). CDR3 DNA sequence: TGTGCCAGCAGCTCCCTAGGGGGACAGCTCAACACTGAAGCTTTCTTT. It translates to CASSSLGGQLNTEAFF. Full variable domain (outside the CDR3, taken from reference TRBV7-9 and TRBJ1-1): DTGVSQNPRHKITKRGQNVTFRCDPISEHNRLYWYRQTLGQGPEFLTYFQNEAQLEKSRLLSDRFSAERPKGSFSTLEIQRTEQGDSAMYLCASSSLGGQLNTEAFFGQGTRLTVV.

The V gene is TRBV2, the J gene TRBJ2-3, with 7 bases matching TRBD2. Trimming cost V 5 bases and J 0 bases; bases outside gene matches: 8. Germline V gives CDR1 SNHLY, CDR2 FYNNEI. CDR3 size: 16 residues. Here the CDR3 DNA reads TGTGCCAGCAGTCCTTCTAGCGGTTCTAGCACAGATACGCAGTATTTT. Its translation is CASSPSSGSSTDTQYF.

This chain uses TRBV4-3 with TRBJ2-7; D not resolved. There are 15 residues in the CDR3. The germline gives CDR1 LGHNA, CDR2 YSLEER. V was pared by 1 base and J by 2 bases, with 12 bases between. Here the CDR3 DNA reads TGCGCCAGCAGCCAAGCGGCACAGTCTACCTACGAGCAGTACTTC. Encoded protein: CASSQAAQSTYEQYF.

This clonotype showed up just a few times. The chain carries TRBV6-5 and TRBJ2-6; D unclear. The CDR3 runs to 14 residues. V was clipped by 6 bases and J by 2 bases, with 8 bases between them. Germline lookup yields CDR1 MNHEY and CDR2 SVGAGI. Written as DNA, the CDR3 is TGTGCCAGCAGACTTGTAGCTGGGGCCAACGTCCTGACTTTC. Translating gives CASRLVAGANVLTF.

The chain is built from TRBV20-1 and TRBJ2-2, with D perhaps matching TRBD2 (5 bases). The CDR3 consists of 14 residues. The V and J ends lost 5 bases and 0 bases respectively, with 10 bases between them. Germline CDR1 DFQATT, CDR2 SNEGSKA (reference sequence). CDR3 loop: CSAPGSSNTGELFF. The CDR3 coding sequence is TGCAGTGCTCCGGGATCTTCGAACACCGGGGAGCTGTTTTTT.

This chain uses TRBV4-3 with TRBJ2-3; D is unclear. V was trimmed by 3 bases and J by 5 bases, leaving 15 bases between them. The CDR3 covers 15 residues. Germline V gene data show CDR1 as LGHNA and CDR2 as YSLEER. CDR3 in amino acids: CASSQGLVFLDTQYF. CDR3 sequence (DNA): TGCGCCAGCAGCCAGGGTCTAGTTTTCCTAGATACGCAGTATTTT.

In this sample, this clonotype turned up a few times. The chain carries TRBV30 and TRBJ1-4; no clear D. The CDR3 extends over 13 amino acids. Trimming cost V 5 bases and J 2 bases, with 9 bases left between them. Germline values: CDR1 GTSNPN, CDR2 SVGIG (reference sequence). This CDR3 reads CAWSGVTNEKLFF. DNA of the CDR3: TGTGCCTGGTCTGGCGTGACTAATGAAAAACTGTTTTTT. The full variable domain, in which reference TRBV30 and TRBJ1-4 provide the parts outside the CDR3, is SQTIHQWPATLVQPVGSPLSLECTVEGTSNPNLYWYRQAAGRGLQLLFYSVGIGQISSEVPQNLSASRPQDRQFILSSKKLLLSDSGFYLCAWSGVTNEKLFFGSGTQLSVL.